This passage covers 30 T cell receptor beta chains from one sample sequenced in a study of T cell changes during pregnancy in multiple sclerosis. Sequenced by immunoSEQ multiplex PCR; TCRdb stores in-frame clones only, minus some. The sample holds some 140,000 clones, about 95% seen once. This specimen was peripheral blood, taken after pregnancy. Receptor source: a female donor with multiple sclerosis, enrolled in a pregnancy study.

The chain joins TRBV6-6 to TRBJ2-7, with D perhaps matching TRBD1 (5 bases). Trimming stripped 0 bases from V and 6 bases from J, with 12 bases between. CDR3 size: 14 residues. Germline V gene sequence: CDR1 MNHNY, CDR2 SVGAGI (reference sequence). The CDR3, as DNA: TGTGCCAGCAGTTACTCAGGGGTTTTAGGCGAGCAGTACTTC. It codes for CASSYSGVLGEQYF.

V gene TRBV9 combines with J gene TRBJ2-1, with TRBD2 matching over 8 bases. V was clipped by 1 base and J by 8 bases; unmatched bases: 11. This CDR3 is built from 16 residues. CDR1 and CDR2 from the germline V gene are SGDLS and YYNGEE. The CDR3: CASSVFGTRARDEQFF. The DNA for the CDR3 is TGTGCCAGCAGCGTATTCGGGACTAGGGCCAGGGATGAGCAGTTCTTC.

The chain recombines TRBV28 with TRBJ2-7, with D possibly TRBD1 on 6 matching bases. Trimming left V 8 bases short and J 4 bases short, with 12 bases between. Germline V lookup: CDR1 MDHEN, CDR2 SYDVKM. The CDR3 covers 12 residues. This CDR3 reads CASGSQGYEQYF. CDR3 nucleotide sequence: TGTGCCAGCGGCTCACAGGGATACGAGCAGTACTTC.

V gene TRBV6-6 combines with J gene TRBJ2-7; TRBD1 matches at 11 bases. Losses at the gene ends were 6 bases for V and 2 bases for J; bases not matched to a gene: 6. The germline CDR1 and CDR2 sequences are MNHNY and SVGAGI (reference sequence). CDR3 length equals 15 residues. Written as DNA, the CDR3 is TGTGCCAGCAGAACAGGACAGGGGGCGGCCTACGAGCAGTACTTC. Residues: CASRTGQGAAYEQYF.

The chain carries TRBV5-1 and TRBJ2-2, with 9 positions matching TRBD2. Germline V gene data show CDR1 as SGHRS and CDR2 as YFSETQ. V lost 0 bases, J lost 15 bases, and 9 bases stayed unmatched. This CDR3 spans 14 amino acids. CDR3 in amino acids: CASSLGTSEQRLFF. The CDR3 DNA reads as TGCGCCAGCAGCTTGGGGACTAGCGAGCAGAGATTGTTTTTT.

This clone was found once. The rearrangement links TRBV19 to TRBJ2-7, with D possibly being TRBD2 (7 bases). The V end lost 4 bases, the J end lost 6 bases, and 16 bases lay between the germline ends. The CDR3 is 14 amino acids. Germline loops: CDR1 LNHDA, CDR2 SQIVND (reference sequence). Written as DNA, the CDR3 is TGTGCCAGTAGTACGGTACGGGGGGCTGGCGAGCAGTACTTC. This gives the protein CASSTVRGAGEQYF.

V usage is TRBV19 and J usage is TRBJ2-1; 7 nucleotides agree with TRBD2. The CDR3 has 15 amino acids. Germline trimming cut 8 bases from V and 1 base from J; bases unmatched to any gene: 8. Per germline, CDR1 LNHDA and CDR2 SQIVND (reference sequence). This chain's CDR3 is CASDGRKGSYNEQFF. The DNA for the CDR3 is TGTGCCAGTGACGGGAGGAAGGGTTCCTACAATGAGCAGTTCTTC.

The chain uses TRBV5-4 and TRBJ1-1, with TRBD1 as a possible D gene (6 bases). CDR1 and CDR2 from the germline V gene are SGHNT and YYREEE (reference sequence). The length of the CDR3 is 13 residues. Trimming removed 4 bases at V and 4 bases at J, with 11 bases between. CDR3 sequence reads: CASSIRGGTEAFF. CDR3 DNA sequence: TGTGCCAGCAGCATCAGGGGCGGCACTGAAGCTTTCTTT.

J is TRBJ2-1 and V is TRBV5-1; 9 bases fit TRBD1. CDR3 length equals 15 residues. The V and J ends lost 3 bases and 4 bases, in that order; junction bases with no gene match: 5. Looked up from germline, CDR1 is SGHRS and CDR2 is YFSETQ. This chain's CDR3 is CASSYRDRDYNEQFF. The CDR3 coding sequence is TGCGCCAGCAGCTACCGGGACAGGGATTACAATGAGCAGTTCTTC. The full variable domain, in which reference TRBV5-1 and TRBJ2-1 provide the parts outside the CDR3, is KAGVTQTPRYLIKTRGQQVTLSCSPISGHRSVSWYQQTPGQGLQFLFEYFSETQRNKGNFPGRFSGRQFSNSRSEMNVSTLELGDSALYLCASSYRDRDYNEQFFGPGTRLTVL.

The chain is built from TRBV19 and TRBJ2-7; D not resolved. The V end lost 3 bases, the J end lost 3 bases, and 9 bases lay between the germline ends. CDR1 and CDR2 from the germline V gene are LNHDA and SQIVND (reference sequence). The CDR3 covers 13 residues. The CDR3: CASSMGRGYEQYF. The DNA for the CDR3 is TGTGCCAGTAGTATGGGTAGAGGCTACGAGCAGTACTTC.

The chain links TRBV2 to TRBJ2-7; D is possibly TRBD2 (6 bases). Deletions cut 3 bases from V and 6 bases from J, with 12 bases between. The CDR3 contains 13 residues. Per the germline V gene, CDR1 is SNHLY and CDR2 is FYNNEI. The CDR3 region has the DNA TGTGCCAGCAGTGAGTGGCAGGGAGGCGAGCAGTACTTC. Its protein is CASSEWQGGEQYF.

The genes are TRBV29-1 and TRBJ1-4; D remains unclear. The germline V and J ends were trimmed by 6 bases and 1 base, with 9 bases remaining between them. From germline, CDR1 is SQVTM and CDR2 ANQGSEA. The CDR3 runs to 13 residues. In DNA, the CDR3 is TGCAGCGTCCGACGAGGAACTAATGAAAAACTGTTTTTT. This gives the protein CSVRRGTNEKLFF.

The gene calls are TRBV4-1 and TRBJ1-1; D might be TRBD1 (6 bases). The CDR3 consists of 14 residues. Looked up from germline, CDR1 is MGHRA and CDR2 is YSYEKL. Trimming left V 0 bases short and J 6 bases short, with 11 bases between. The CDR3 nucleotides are TGCGCCAGCAGCCAAGAAGAACAGGGCGCTGAAGCTTTCTTT. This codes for CASSQEEQGAEAFF.

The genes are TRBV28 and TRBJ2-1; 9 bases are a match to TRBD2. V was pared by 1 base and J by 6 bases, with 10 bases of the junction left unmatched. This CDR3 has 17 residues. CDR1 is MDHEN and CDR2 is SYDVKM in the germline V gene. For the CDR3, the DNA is TGTGCCAGCAGTTTATTGACTAGCGGTATAACGGGCAATGAGCAGTTCTTC. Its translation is CASSLLTSGITGNEQFF.

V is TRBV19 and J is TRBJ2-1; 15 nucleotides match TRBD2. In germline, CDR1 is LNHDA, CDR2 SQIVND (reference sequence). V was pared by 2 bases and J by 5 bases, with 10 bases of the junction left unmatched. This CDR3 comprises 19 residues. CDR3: CASSIPTSGTSGRNNEQFF. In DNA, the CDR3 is TGTGCCAGTAGTATACCCACCTCCGGGACTAGCGGGAGGAACAATGAGCAGTTCTTC.

This chain's CDR3 is CASGRGQETYGYTF. DNA for the CDR3: TGTGCCAGCGGGCGGGGACAGGAAACCTATGGCTACACCTTC. The chain carries TRBV28 and TRBJ1-2, with TRBD1 matching over 8 bases. V gave up 8 bases and J gave up 4 bases; unmatched junction bases: 9. This CDR3 spans 14 amino acids. Germline V gene data show CDR1 as MDHEN and CDR2 as SYDVKM.

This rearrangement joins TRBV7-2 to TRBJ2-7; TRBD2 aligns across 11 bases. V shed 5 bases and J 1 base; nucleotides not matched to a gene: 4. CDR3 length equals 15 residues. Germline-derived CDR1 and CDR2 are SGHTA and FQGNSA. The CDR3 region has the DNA TGTGCCAGCAGCCCCGGACTAGCGGGTTCCTACGAGCAGTACTTC. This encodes CASSPGLAGSYEQYF.

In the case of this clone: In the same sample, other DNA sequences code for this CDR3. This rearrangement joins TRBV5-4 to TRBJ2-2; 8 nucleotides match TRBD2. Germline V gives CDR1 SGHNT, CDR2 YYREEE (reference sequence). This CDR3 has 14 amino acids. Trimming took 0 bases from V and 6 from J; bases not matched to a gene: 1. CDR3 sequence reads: CASSLGGLAGELFF. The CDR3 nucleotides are TGTGCCAGCAGCTTGGGGGGACTAGCCGGGGAGCTGTTTTTT.

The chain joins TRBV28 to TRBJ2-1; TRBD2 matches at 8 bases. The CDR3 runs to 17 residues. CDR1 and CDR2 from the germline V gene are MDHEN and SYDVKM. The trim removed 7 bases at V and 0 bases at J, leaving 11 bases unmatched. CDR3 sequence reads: CASTSGGERNSYNEQFF. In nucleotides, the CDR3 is TGTGCCAGCACCTCGGGGGGGGAGCGGAACTCCTACAATGAGCAGTTCTTC.

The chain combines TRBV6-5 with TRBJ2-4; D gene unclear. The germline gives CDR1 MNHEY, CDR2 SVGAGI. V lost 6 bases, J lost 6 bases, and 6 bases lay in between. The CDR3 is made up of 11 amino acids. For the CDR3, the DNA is TGTGCCAGCAGCTCCTCAAACATTCAGTACTTC. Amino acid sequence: CASSSSNIQYF.

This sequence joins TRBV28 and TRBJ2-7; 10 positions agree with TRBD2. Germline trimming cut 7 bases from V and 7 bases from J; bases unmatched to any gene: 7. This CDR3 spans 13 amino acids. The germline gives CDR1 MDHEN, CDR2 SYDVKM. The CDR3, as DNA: TGTGCCAGCATGGGACTAGCGCTATGGGAGCAGTACTTC. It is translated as CASMGLALWEQYF.

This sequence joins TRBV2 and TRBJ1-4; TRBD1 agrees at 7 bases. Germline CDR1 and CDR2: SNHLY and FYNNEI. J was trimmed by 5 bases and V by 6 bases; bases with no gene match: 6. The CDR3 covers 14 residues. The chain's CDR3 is CASRYRGENEKLFF. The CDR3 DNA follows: TGTGCCAGCAGGTACAGGGGTGAAAATGAAAAACTGTTTTTT.

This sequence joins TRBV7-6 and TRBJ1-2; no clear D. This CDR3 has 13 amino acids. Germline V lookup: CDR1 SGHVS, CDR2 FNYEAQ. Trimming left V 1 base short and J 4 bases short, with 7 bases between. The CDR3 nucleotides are TGTGCCAGCAGCTTAGACCGCGGCTATGGCTACACCTTC. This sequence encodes CASSLDRGYGYTF.

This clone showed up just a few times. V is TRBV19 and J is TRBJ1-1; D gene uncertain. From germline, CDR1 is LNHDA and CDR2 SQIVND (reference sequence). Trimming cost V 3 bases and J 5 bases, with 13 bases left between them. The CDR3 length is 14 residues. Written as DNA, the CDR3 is TGTGCCAGTAGTATTACGGGAGGCGGTACTGAAGCTTTCTTT. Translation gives CASSITGGGTEAFF.

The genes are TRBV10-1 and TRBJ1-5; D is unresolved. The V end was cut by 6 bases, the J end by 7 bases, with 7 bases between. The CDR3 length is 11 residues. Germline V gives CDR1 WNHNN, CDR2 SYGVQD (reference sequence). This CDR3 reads CASRWRQPQHF. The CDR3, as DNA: TGCGCCAGCAGGTGGCGGCAGCCCCAGCATTTT.

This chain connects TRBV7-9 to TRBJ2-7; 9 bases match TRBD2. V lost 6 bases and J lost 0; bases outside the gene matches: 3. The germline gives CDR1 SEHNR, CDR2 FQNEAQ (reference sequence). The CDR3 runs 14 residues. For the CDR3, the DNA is TGTGCCAGCAGACTTAGCGGGAGCTCCTACGAGCAGTACTTC. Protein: CASRLSGSSYEQYF.

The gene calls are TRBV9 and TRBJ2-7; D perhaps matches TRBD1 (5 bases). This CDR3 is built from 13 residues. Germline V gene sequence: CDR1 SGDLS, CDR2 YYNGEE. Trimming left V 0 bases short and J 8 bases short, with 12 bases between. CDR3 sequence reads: CASSVEADSKQYF. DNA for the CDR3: TGTGCCAGCAGCGTAGAGGCTGACAGCAAGCAGTACTTC.

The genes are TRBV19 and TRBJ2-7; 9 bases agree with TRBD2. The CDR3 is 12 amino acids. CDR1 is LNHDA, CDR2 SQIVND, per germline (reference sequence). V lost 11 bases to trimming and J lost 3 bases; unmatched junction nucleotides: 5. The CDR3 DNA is TGTGCCGTGACTAGCGGCCTCTACGAGCAGTACTTC. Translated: CAVTSGLYEQYF.

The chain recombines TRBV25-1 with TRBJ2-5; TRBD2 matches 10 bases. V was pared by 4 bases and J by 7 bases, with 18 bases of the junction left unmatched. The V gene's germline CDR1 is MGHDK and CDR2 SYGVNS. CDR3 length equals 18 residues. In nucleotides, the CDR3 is TGTGCCAGCAGTGGACAGGGTCTAGCGGGAGACCTGGCTGCGACCCAGTACTTC. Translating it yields CASSGQGLAGDLAATQYF.

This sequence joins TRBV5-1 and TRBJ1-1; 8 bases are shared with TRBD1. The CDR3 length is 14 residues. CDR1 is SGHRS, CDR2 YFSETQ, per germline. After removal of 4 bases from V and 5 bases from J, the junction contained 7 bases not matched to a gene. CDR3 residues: CASSPTGAGTEAFF. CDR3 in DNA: TGCGCCAGCAGCCCGACAGGGGCAGGTACTGAAGCTTTCTTT.